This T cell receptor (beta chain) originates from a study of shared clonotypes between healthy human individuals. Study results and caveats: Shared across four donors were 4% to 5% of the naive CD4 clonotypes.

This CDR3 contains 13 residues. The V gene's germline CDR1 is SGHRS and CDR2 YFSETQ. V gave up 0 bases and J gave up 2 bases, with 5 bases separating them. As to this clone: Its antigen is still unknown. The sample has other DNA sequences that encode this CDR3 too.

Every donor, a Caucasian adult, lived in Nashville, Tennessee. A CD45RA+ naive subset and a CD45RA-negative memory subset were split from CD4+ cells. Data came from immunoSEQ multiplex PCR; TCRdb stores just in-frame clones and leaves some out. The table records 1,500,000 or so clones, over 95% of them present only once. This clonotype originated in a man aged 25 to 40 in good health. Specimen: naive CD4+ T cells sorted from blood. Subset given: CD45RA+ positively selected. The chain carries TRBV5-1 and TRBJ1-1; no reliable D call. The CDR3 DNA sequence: TGCGCCAGCAGCTTGGGGGTAAACACTGAAGCTTTCTTT. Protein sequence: CASSLGVNTEAFF.